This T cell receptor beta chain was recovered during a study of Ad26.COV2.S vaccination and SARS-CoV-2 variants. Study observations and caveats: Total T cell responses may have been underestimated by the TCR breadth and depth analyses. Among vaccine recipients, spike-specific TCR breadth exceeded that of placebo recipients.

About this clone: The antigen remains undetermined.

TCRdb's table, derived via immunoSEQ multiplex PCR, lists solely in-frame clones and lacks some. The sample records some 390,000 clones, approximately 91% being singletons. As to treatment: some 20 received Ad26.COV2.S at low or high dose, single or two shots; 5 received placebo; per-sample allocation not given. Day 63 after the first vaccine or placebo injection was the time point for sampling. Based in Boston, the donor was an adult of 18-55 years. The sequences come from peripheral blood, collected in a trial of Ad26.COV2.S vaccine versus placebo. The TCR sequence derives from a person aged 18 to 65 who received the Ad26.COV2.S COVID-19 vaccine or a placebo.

CDR3: CASSLGRFNEKLFF. CDR3 sequence (DNA): TGTGCCAGCAGCCTTGGACGGTTTAATGAAAAACTGTTTTTT. J is TRBJ1-4 and V is TRBV16; D unclear. This CDR3 has 14 residues. Germline CDR1 KGHSY, CDR2 FQNENV. With 4 bases removed from V and 4 bases from J, the gap between germline ends came to 10 bases.